This T cell receptor (beta chain) was documented in a study of cytomegalovirus exposure and HLA in healthy donors. In germline, CDR1 is LGHNA, CDR2 YSLEER. V was clipped by 0 bases and J by 7 bases, with 7 bases between them. This CDR3 contains 13 residues. The PCR contained 60 Vbeta and 13 Jbeta primers. This table comes from immunoSEQ multiplex PCR, and its TCRdb copy is limited to in-frame clones, with some not included. The table has 100,000 or so clones, more than 60% seen once. The J gene is TRBJ2-4, the V gene TRBV4-3; D remains unclear. Sequencing was performed on PBMCs. This sequence originates from a male donor in good health and CMV-seronegative. CDR3 region: CASSQDSMNIQYF. In DNA, the CDR3 is TGCGCCAGCAGCCAAGATTCCATGAACATTCAGTACTTC.